The T cell receptor (beta chain) described here comes from a study of cytomegalovirus exposure and HLA in healthy donors. Broader study findings: Through in vitro validation, a few CMV-associated chains were shown to be specific for CMV antigens.

This clone was seen only once. Its target is not known. The CDR3 contains 17 residues. The V and J ends lost 5 bases and 0 bases respectively, with 19 bases between them. Germline V gene data show CDR1 as MNHEY and CDR2 as SMNVEV (reference sequence). This PCR relied on a set of 60 Vbeta primers and 13 Jbeta primers. Sequencing was performed with immunoSEQ multiplex PCR; in TCRdb, only in-frame clones are kept and a portion is missing. The sample contains over 100,000 clones, 76% of which appear only once. This TCR was sampled from a woman aged 50 to 60 in good health and CMV-seropositive. The specimen sequenced was PBMCs. This sequence joins TRBV27 and TRBJ1-2; possibly TRBD1 for D (5 bases). The CDR3 nucleotides are TGTGCCAGCAGTGGGAGGGGAGTAGAGTCGGCTAACTATGGCTACACCTTC. Its protein is CASSGRGVESANYGYTF.